This entry lists 12 T cell receptor beta chains sequenced from one sample in a study of PD-1 blockade in classical Hodgkin lymphoma. Data came from immunoSEQ multiplex PCR; TCRdb stores just in-frame clones and leaves some out. Of about 50,000 clones detected, around 91% appear once; the ten largest clones hold about 15%. Specified time point: cycle 4 day 1 (C4D1), after more than 5 weeks of nivolumab. Every patient had relapsed following autologous stem cell transplantation, and cohorts differed in brentuximab vedotin exposure. This material consisted of peripheral blood mononuclear cells (PBMCs), taken before the fourth cycle of nivolumab. These receptors were collected from a human donor with classical Hodgkin lymphoma.

V and J are TRBV25-1 and TRBJ2-7, with 7 positions matching TRBD1. Germline V gene lookup returns CDR1 MGHDK and CDR2 SYGVNS. The CDR3 is made up of 17 amino acids. Trimming cost V 4 bases and J 0 bases; bases outside gene matches: 12. The CDR3 DNA follows: TGTGCCAGCAGTGGCAACCGGGGACAGCTGAGCTCCTACGAGCAGTACTTC. Translation: CASSGNRGQLSSYEQYF.

This chain joins TRBV29-1 and TRBJ2-3; tentatively, D is TRBD1 (5 bases). The CDR3 is made up of 13 amino acids. V lost 4 bases, J lost 5 bases, and 13 bases lay in between. Per germline, CDR1 SQVTM and CDR2 ANQGSEA. The chain's CDR3 is CSVAPGNGDTQYF. CDR3 sequence (DNA): TGCAGCGTTGCTCCAGGGAACGGAGATACGCAGTATTTT.

The chain joins TRBV11-2 to TRBJ2-3; D call uncertain. The CDR3 is 15 amino acids. The V end was cut by 5 bases, the J end by 6 bases, with 18 bases between. Germline CDR1 is SGHAT and CDR2 is FQNNGV. The CDR3 nucleotides read TGTGCCAGCAGCCCCACTCGGCAGCCCTGGGATACGCAGTATTTT. It yields the protein CASSPTRQPWDTQYF.

In this sample, this clone turned up a few times. V gene TRBV9 combines with J gene TRBJ2-7; D possibly corresponds to TRBD2 (5 bases). The CDR3 length is 12 residues. Per germline, CDR1 SGDLS and CDR2 YYNGEE. V was clipped by 4 bases and J by 3 bases, with 8 bases between them. CDR3 DNA sequence: TGTGCCAGCAGCCCCGGGGACTACGAGCAGTACTTC. This sequence encodes CASSPGDYEQYF.

This chain joins TRBV15 and TRBJ1-1; D is ambiguous. Germline lookup yields CDR1 LNHNV and CDR2 YYDKDF (reference sequence). Trimming stripped 2 bases from V and 7 bases from J, with 11 bases between. The length of the CDR3 is 13 residues. The chain's CDR3 is CATSRSRGGEAFF. The CDR3, as DNA: TGTGCCACCAGCAGAAGCCGGGGAGGTGAAGCTTTCTTT.

This chain links TRBV5-1 with TRBJ2-5; TRBD1 is a possible D gene (6 bases). Germline CDR1 reads SGHRS; CDR2 reads YFSETQ. Trimming cost V 4 bases and J 4 bases, with 14 bases left between them. There are 14 residues in the CDR3. The CDR3 sequence is CASSRSGEGETQYF. The CDR3 region has the DNA TGCGCCAGCAGCAGGTCAGGGGAAGGAGAGACCCAGTACTTC. Filled out from reference TRBV5-1 and TRBJ2-5, the complete variable domain reads KAGVTQTPRYLIKTRGQQVTLSCSPISGHRSVSWYQQTPGQGLQFLFEYFSETQRNKGNFPGRFSGRQFSNSRSEMNVSTLELGDSALYLCASSRSGEGETQYFGPGTRLLVL.

This chain joins TRBV7-3 and TRBJ2-6; D possibly corresponds to TRBD2 (6 bases). The CDR3 sequence is 15 residues long. With 5 bases removed from V and 1 base from J, the gap between germline ends came to 9 bases. The V gene's germline CDR1 is SGHTA and CDR2 FQGTGA. This CDR3 is CASSHRESGANVLTF. Here the CDR3 DNA reads TGTGCCAGCAGCCACCGGGAGTCTGGGGCCAACGTCCTGACTTTC.

The chain carries TRBV30 and TRBJ2-1; 7 positions match TRBD2. Germline V gene data show CDR1 as GTSNPN and CDR2 as SVGIG (reference sequence). With 6 bases clipped from V and 1 base from J, the junction kept 6 bases outside the gene matches. The CDR3 has 14 amino acids. The CDR3 reads CACPRDYSYNEQFF. The CDR3 coding sequence is TGTGCCTGCCCCAGGGACTATTCCTACAATGAGCAGTTCTTC.

In nucleotides, the CDR3 is TGCGCCAGCAGTTCGACAGGGGAGGATACGCAGTATTTT. Its protein is CASSSTGEDTQYF. This rearrangement joins TRBV10-2 to TRBJ2-3; 8 nucleotides align to TRBD1. Germline CDR1 and CDR2: WSHSY and SAAADI. This CDR3 spans 13 amino acids. The trim removed 5 bases at V and 6 bases at J, leaving 4 bases unmatched.

The rearrangement links TRBV11-2 to TRBJ2-7; no clear D gene. The CDR3 covers 15 residues. CDR1 SGHAT and CDR2 FQNNGV come from the germline V gene. V was pared by 2 bases and J by 0 bases, with 11 bases between. CDR3 residues: CASSLQATLSYEQYF. The DNA for the CDR3 is TGTGCCAGCAGCTTACAGGCAACCCTCTCCTACGAGCAGTACTTC.

The gene calls are TRBV18 and TRBJ1-2; 8 bases are shared with TRBD1. The CDR3 contains 14 residues. V dropped 6 bases and J dropped 12; count of bases not matched to a gene: 15. The germline V gene has CDR1 KGHSH and CDR2 LQKENI. CDR3 coding DNA: TGTGCCAGCTCGCCCGGGACAGGCCTAATCTTAAACACCTTC. It yields the protein CASSPGTGLILNTF. Using reference TRBV18 and TRBJ1-2 for the parts outside the CDR3, the full variable domain is NAGVMQNPRHLVRRRGQEARLRCSPMKGHSHVYWYRQLPEEGLKFMVYLQKENIIDESGMPKERFSAEFPKEGPSILRIQQVVRGDSAAYFCASSPGTGLILNTFGSGTRLTVV.

This clone was observed a single time. The CDR3 reads CASSVTSYEQYF. CDR3 coding DNA: TGCGCCAGCAGCGTGACCAGCTACGAGCAGTACTTC. The chain recombines TRBV10-2 with TRBJ2-7; no clear D. This CDR3 comprises 12 residues. Germline lookup yields CDR1 WSHSY and CDR2 SAAADI. V dropped 6 bases and J dropped 3 bases, with 9 bases sitting between them.